This T cell receptor (beta chain) derives from a study of blood T cells in healthy people across ages. The second PCR ran about 6 to 12 cycles with a sample-barcoded 5' primer and J-beta primers. TCRdb reprocessed the 5' RACE reads with MiXCR, giving one entry per CDR3 protein. The sample carries approximately 320,000 distinct CDR3 sequences, 25% to 30% recorded once. Study-level findings and limits: TCR beta diversity, measured per million T cells, fell in a roughly linear way with age. Both naive CD4+ cell counts and diversity were greater in long-lived donors than in aged donors.

In the case of this clonotype: Its antigen is unidentified.

Germline trimming cut 3 bases from V and 4 bases from J; bases unmatched to any gene: 8. The CDR3 is 15 amino acids. Per germline, CDR1 DFQATT and CDR2 SNEGSKA (reference sequence). The J gene is TRBJ2-5, the V gene TRBV20-1, with 10 bases aligning to TRBD2. The sequence was obtained from a woman in her seventies in good health. The sequencing sample was made of blood. The CDR3, as DNA: TGCAGTGCTAGCGGAGTAGTAGCGGGAGGAGAGACCCAGTACTTC. Translation: CSASGVVAGGETQYF.